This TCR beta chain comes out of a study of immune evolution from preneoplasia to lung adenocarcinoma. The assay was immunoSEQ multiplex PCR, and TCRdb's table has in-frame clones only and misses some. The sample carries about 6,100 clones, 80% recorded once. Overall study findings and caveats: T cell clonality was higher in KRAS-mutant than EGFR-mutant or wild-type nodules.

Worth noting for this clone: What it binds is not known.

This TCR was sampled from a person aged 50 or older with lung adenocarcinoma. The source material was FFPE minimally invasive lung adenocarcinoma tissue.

The CDR3 bases are TGTGCCAGCAGCTCTGCCGCCTGGGCGGGAGGGTTCTACGAGCAGTACTTC. Protein sequence: CASSSAAWAGGFYEQYF. The V and J genes are TRBV11-2 and TRBJ2-7, with 9 bases lining up with TRBD2. This CDR3 is 17 amino acids long. CDR1 and CDR2 from the germline V gene are SGHAT and FQNNGV. V was clipped by 4 bases and J by 3 bases; unmatched bases: 13. The variable domain in full, with the rest retrieved from reference TRBV11-2 and TRBJ2-7, is EAGVAQSPRYKIIEKRQSVAFWCNPISGHATLYWYQQILGQGPKLLIQFQNNGVVDDSQLPKDRFSAERLKGVDSTLKIQPAKLEDSAVYLCASSSAAWAGGFYEQYFGPGTRLTVT.